The 15 T cell receptor beta chains reported below all come from one sample, sequenced in a study of OX40 agonist ivuxolimab in advanced cancers. Method: immunoSEQ multiplex PCR; TCRdb's copy keeps in-frame clones and lacks some. The sample records 55,000 to 70,000 clones, about 80% being singletons. Specimen: CD4+ or CD8+ T cells sorted from blood, collected in a trial of the OX40 agonist ivuxolimab. The receptor set was obtained from an adult with an advanced solid tumor such as melanoma, head and neck, liver or kidney cancer.

This clone is a singleton in its sample. The rearrangement links TRBV30 to TRBJ1-1, with D tentatively TRBD1 (6 bases). Germline-derived CDR1 and CDR2 are GTSNPN and SVGIG (reference sequence). The CDR3 length is 16 residues. V was shortened by 0 bases and J by 1 base, with 15 bases between the two germline ends. CDR3 nucleotide sequence: TGTGCCTGGAGTGTATTAGGAGGGACACCGAACACTGAAGCTTTCTTT. Amino acid sequence: CAWSVLGGTPNTEAFF.

The chain is built from TRBV13 and TRBJ2-6; weak D call: TRBD1 (6 bases). The CDR3 is made up of 15 amino acids. V shed 5 bases and J shed 1 base, with 9 bases lying between them. Germline-derived CDR1 and CDR2 are PRHDT and FYEKMQ (reference sequence). DNA of the CDR3: TGTGCCAGCAGCGCACAGGGTTCTGGGGCCAACGTCCTGACTTTC. Translated, it gives CASSAQGSGANVLTF.

V gene TRBV19 combines with J gene TRBJ2-5, with 9 bases aligning to TRBD1. V lost 5 bases and J lost 4; bases outside the gene matches: 5. Germline V CDR1 and CDR2: LNHDA, SQIVND (reference sequence). The CDR3 runs 14 residues. CDR3 region: CASSAGTGIETQYF. CDR3 coding DNA: TGTGCCAGTAGTGCGGGGACAGGGATAGAGACCCAGTACTTC.

The rearrangement joins TRBV5-1 to TRBJ2-7; D may be TRBD1 or TRBD2 (5 bases each). Germline CDR1 is SGHRS and CDR2 is YFSETQ. The CDR3 is 15 amino acids. V was trimmed by 2 bases and J by 5 bases, leaving 17 bases between them. The CDR3 spells CASSFGAWVDHEQYF. DNA for the CDR3: TGCGCCAGCAGCTTCGGGGCCTGGGTCGATCACGAGCAGTACTTC.

The chain carries TRBV2 and TRBJ2-1; TRBD1 matches at 7 bases. V gave up 6 bases and J gave up 5 bases; unmatched junction bases: 10. The CDR3 has 15 amino acids. CDR1 is SNHLY, CDR2 FYNNEI, per germline. The CDR3 here is CASSEIGTENNEQFF. The CDR3 bases are TGTGCCAGCAGCGAGATCGGGACAGAGAACAATGAGCAGTTCTTC.

The chain has TRBV18 and TRBJ2-2; TRBD2 is a possible D gene (6 bases). The CDR3 spans 15 residues. V lost 4 bases and J 3 bases, leaving 12 bases between the germline ends. The germline CDR1 and CDR2 sequences are KGHSH and LQKENI. CDR3 sequence: CASSRRREDTGELFF. The CDR3 DNA sequence: TGTGCCAGCTCACGGAGGAGGGAGGACACCGGGGAGCTGTTTTTT.

The chain has TRBV10-3 and TRBJ2-5; 7 bases fit TRBD1. Per the germline V gene, CDR1 is ENHRY and CDR2 is SYGVKD. The CDR3 runs 12 residues. J lost 5 bases, V lost 7 bases, and 4 bases had no gene match. The CDR3 nucleotides are TGTGCCATCAAGGGGGCAGGGGAGACCCAGTACTTC. Translation: CAIKGAGETQYF.

CDR3 bases: TGTGCCAGCAGCCAACTTGCGGGGTTGGGTACCGGGGAGCTGTTTTTT. Its translation is CASSQLAGLGTGELFF. The J gene is TRBJ2-2, the V gene TRBV4-2; D is possibly TRBD2 (6 bases). Germline values: CDR1 LGHNA, CDR2 YNFKEQ. The CDR3 is 16 residues long. V gave up 2 bases and J gave up 5 bases, with 15 bases separating them.

This chain joins TRBV6-5 and TRBJ2-1; TRBD1 is a possible D gene (5 bases). V was cut by 5 bases and J by 6 bases, with 8 bases left in between. Looked up from germline, CDR1 is MNHEY and CDR2 is SVGAGI. This CDR3 is 12 amino acids long. This CDR3 reads CASSIDSNEQFF. In nucleotides, the CDR3 is TGTGCCAGCAGTATCGACAGCAATGAGCAGTTCTTC.

This sequence joins TRBV6-4 and TRBJ2-3; TRBD2 agrees at 9 bases. The CDR3 extends over 14 amino acids. In germline, CDR1 is MRHNA, CDR2 SNTAGT. The trim removed 4 bases at V and 1 base at J, leaving 0 bases unmatched. The CDR3 is CASSVAGGTDTQYF. CDR3 nucleotide sequence: TGTGCCAGCAGTGTAGCGGGGGGCACAGATACGCAGTATTTT.

This rearrangement joins TRBV19 to TRBJ1-4; the D is unclear. The length of the CDR3 is 15 residues. Germline values: CDR1 LNHDA, CDR2 SQIVND (reference sequence). Trimming shortened V by 0 bases and J by 0 bases, and 5 bases separated the two germline ends. The CDR3 protein is CASSIDTATNEKLFF. The CDR3 DNA follows: TGTGCCAGTAGTATAGACACGGCAACTAATGAAAAACTGTTTTTT.

The chain combines TRBV5-4 with TRBJ1-2, with a tentative D call TRBD1 (5 bases). Trimming took 7 bases from V and 2 from J, leaving 12 bases between them. Germline assignment: CDR1 SGHNT and CDR2 YYREEE (reference sequence). CDR3 size: 13 residues. CDR3 amino acids: CASADTINYGYTF. The DNA for the CDR3 is TGTGCCAGCGCGGACACCATCAACTATGGCTACACCTTC.

This clone was counted a few times. The V call is TRBV11-2, the J call TRBJ2-1; D is undetermined. Germline V CDR1 and CDR2: SGHAT, FQNNGV. The CDR3 is made up of 18 amino acids. Trimming cost V 0 bases and J 0 bases, with 15 bases left between them. The CDR3 bases are TGTGCCAGCAGCTTAGAGCCCCCTAGTAACCCCTCCTACAATGAGCAGTTCTTC. The encoded protein is CASSLEPPSNPSYNEQFF.

The gene calls are TRBV4-2 and TRBJ1-4; D is undetermined. V lost 0 bases and J lost 2, with 10 bases in between. Germline assignment: CDR1 LGHNA and CDR2 YNFKEQ. The CDR3 covers 16 residues. The CDR3 sequence is CASSQDEVTTNEKLFF. The CDR3 DNA is TGTGCCAGCAGCCAAGACGAAGTGACTACTAATGAAAAACTGTTTTTT.

This clone was observed a single time. V and J are TRBV30 and TRBJ1-3; no clear D gene. The germline V gene has CDR1 GTSNPN and CDR2 SVGIG (reference sequence). V was cut by 2 bases and J by 4 bases, with 3 bases left in between. The CDR3 runs to 11 residues. The CDR3 bases are TGTGCCTGGAGTCACGGAAACACCATATATTTT. Its translation is CAWSHGNTIYF.